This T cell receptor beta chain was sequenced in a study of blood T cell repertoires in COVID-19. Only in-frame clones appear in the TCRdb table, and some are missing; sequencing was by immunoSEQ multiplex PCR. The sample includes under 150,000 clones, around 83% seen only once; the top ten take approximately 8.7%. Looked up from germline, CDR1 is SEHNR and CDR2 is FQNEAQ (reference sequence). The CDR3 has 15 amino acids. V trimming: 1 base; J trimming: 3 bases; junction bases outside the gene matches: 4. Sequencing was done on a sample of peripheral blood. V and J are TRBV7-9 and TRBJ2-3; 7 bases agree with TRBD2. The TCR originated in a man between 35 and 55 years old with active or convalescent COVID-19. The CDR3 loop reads CASSLGAGETDTQYF. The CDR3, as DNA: TGTGCCAGCAGCTTAGGGGCGGGGGAGACAGATACGCAGTATTTT.